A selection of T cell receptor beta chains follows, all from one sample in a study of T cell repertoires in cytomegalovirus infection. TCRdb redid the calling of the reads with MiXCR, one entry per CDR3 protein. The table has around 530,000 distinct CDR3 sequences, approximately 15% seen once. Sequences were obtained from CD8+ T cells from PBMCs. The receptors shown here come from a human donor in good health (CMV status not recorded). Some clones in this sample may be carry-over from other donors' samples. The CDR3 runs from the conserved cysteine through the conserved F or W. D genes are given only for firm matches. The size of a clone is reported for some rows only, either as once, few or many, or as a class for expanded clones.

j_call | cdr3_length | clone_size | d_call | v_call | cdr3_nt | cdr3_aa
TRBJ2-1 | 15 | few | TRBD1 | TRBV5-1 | TGCGCCAGCAGCTTGGGTAACAGGGGATTCCGGGAGCAGTTCTTC | CASSLGNRGFREQFF
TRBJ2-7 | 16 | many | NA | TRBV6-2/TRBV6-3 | TGTGCCAGCAGTCGAGCCGGACGACCAGGTTATTACGAGCAGTACTTC | CASSRAGRPGYYEQYF
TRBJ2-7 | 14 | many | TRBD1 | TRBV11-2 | TGTGCCAGCAGCCCTCAGACAGGGGCCTACGAGCAGTACTTC | CASSPQTGAYEQYF
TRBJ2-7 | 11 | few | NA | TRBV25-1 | TGTGCCACCCCGGGCTGGCGGGAGCAGTACTTC | CATPGWREQYF
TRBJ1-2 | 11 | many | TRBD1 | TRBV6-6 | TGTGCCAGCATACAGGGGTATGGCTACACCTTC | CASIQGYGYTF
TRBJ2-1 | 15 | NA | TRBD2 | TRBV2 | TGTGCCAGCAGCCCACTAGCGGGGGGCCCTCAGGAGCAGTTCTTC | CASSPLAGGPQEQFF
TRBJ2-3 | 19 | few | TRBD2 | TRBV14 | TGTGCCAGCAGCCAAGATCTTATAAGACTAGCGGGAGCCACAGATACGCAGTATTTT | CASSQDLIRLAGATDTQYF
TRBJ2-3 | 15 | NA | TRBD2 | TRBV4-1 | TGCGCCAGCAGCTTAGCGGGAGATCTAGCAGATACGCAGTATTTT | CASSLAGDLADTQYF
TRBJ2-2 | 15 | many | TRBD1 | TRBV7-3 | TGTGCCAGCAGCTTCGGGACAGATAACACCGGGGAGCTGTTTTTT | CASSFGTDNTGELFF
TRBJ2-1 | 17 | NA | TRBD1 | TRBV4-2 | TGTGCCAGCAGCCAAGATTCCCCCGGGACAGGGGATTGGGAGCAGTTCTTC | CASSQDSPGTGDWEQFF
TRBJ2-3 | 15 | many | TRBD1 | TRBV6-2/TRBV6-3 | TGTGCCAGCAGTTATCGGGACAGATACACAGATACGCAGTATTTT | CASSYRDRYTDTQYF
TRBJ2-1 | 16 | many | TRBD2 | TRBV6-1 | TGTGCCAGCAGTGAGAGGACTAGTAGGGGCTACAATGAGCAGTTCTTC | CASSERTSRGYNEQFF
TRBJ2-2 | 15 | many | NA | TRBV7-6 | TGTGCCAGCAGCTTACCAGCGGTGAACACCGGGGAGCTGTTTTTT | CASSLPAVNTGELFF
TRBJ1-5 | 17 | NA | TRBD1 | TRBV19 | TGTGCCAGTAGTACCTCAGGGGGCAGAACAATCTCTCAGCCCCAGCATTTT | CASSTSGGRTISQPQHF
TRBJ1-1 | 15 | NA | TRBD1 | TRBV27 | TGTGCCAGCAGTTTTTCGCGGACAGGGGGCACTGAAGCTTTCTTT | CASSFSRTGGTEAFF
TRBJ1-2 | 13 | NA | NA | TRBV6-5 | TGTGCCAGCAGTTACGGCAGGTCGTATGGCTACACCTTC | CASSYGRSYGYTF
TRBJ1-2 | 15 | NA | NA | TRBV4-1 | TGCGCCAGCAGCCAAGAAGGCCCACCACGGGATGGCTACACCTTC | CASSQEGPPRDGYTF
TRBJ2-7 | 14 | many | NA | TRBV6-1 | TGTGCCAGCAGTGAACTGGCTCCTAGCTACGAGCAGTACTTC | CASSELAPSYEQYF
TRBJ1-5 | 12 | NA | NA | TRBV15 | TGTGCCACCAGCAGAGTAGGAAAGCCCCAGCATTTT | CATSRVGKPQHF
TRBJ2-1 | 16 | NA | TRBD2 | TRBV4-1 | TGCGCCAGCAGTCTCAAATCGGGACTAGCGGACAATGAGCAGTTCTTC | CASSLKSGLADNEQFF